The 6 T cell receptor beta chains below come from one sample, sequenced in a study of cytomegalovirus exposure and HLA in healthy donors. In the PCR, 60 Vbeta and 13 Jbeta primers were used. Data came from immunoSEQ multiplex PCR; TCRdb stores just in-frame clones and leaves some out. The table records nearly 200,000 clones, roughly 80% of them present only once. The sequenced material came from PBMCs. The receptors were sampled from a woman aged 50 to 60 in good health and CMV-seropositive.

This chain uses TRBV29-1 with TRBJ1-2; 8 nucleotides agree with TRBD1. V lost 4 bases and J lost 5; bases outside the gene matches: 6. The CDR3 has 13 residues. Germline lookup yields CDR1 SQVTM and CDR2 ANQGSEA. CDR3 sequence: CSVGTQGAYGYTF. CDR3 nucleotides: TGCAGCGTTGGGACGCAGGGGGCTTATGGCTACACCTTC. Combining the CDR3 with reference TRBV29-1 and TRBJ1-2 gives the whole variable domain SAVISQKPSRDICQRGTSLTIQCQVDSQVTMMFWYRQQPGQSLTLIATANQGSEATYESGFVIDKFPISRPNLTFSTLTVSNMSPEDSSIYLCSVGTQGAYGYTFGSGTRLTVV.

The chain is built from TRBV15 and TRBJ1-2, with D possibly TRBD1 on 5 matching bases. In germline, CDR1 is LNHNV, CDR2 YYDKDF (reference sequence). The length of the CDR3 is 13 residues. V shed 8 bases and J shed 3 bases, with 13 bases lying between them. The CDR3 loop reads CATRQRPDYGYTF. The CDR3, as DNA: TGTGCCACCCGACAGAGACCAGACTATGGCTACACCTTC.

The J gene is TRBJ2-1, the V gene TRBV5-1; TRBD2 agrees at 7 bases. J lost 8 bases, V lost 3 bases, and 17 bases had no gene match. This CDR3 comprises 17 residues. Germline assignment: CDR1 SGHRS and CDR2 YFSETQ. The CDR3 sequence is CASSSGVGSGINYEQFF. The CDR3 bases are TGCGCCAGCAGCTCCGGGGTAGGAAGCGGGATCAATTATGAGCAGTTCTTC.

The chain has TRBV7-9 and TRBJ1-2, with 11 bases aligning to TRBD1. The V gene's germline CDR1 is SEHNR and CDR2 FQNEAQ (reference sequence). This CDR3 region has 15 residues. Trimming removed 5 bases from V and 5 bases from J; junction bases left unmatched: 7. CDR3 amino acids: CASSHTGTGGYGYTF. For the CDR3, the DNA is TGTGCCAGCAGCCACACCGGGACAGGGGGGTATGGCTACACCTTC.

V usage is TRBV5-5 and J usage is TRBJ2-2; 7 bases map to TRBD2. With 2 bases clipped from V and 2 bases from J, the junction kept 6 bases outside the gene matches. Germline CDR1 SGHKS, CDR2 YYEKEE (reference sequence). This CDR3 is 16 amino acids long. CDR3 in DNA: TGTGCCAGCAGCTTTTACGGGACTATTAACACCGGGGAGCTGTTTTTT. Its protein product is CASSFYGTINTGELFF.

The rearrangement uses TRBV18 and TRBJ2-7, with D possibly TRBD2 on 6 matching bases. CDR1 and CDR2 from the germline V gene are KGHSH and LQKENI. With 3 bases removed from V and 0 bases from J, the gap between germline ends came to 12 bases. This CDR3 spans 15 amino acids. CDR3: CASSPGLFLSYEQYF. The CDR3 nucleotides read TGTGCCAGCTCACCGGGACTCTTCCTCTCCTACGAGCAGTACTTC. Variable domain in full (rest from reference TRBV18 and TRBJ2-7): NAGVMQNPRHLVRRRGQEARLRCSPMKGHSHVYWYRQLPEEGLKFMVYLQKENIIDESGMPKERFSAEFPKEGPSILRIQQVVRGDSAAYFCASSPGLFLSYEQYFGPGTRLTVT.